A single sample gave rise to the 6 T cell receptor beta chains below, sequenced in a study of CD8+CD57+ T cells in acquired aplastic anemia. Genomic DNA provided the template from which TCR beta VDJ and CDR3 profiles were obtained. TCRdb reprocessed the reads via MiXCR and lists one record per CDR3 protein. The sample consists of 40,000 or so distinct CDR3 sequences, around three quarters of them appearing once. Sequencing was done on a sample of sorted CD4+, CD8+, or CD8+CD57+ T cells (not recorded which) from PBMCs. These receptors originate from a human donor in good health, serving as a control.

The rearrangement links TRBV7-4 to TRBJ2-7; 9 bases match TRBD1. The CDR3 contains 17 residues. V was clipped by 7 bases and J by 4 bases; unmatched bases: 17. CDR1 and CDR2 (germline): SGHVT, SQSDAQ. The CDR3 region is CASTSNSSGQGRYEQYF. The CDR3 nucleotides are TGTGCCAGCACCTCTAACTCTTCTGGACAGGGGAGATACGAGCAGTACTTC.

In this sample, this clonotype is medium-sized (0.01 to 0.1%). V gene TRBV15 combines with J gene TRBJ1-2; 10 positions agree with TRBD1. The germline gives CDR1 LNHNV, CDR2 YYDKDF (reference sequence). The CDR3 spans 18 residues. Trimming took 0 bases from V and 3 from J; bases not matched to a gene: 10. CDR3 coding DNA: TGTGCCACCAGCAGAGATCTCACCGGGGACAGGGGATACTATGGCTACACCTTC. Amino acid sequence: CATSRDLTGDRGYYGYTF.

This clonotype occurred a few times. The V gene is TRBV19, the J gene TRBJ2-7; possibly TRBD1 for D (5 bases). Trimming pared 4 bases from V and 4 bases from J, leaving 14 bases between. CDR1 is LNHDA, CDR2 SQIVND, per germline (reference sequence). The CDR3 runs to 14 residues. The CDR3 nucleotides read TGTGCCAGTAGTAACGCAGGGATCCCTTACGAGCAGTACTTC. Amino acids: CASSNAGIPYEQYF.

The chain has TRBV15 and TRBJ2-7, with 9 nucleotides matching TRBD2. CDR3 length equals 15 residues. V was pared by 3 bases and J by 8 bases, with 11 bases of the junction left unmatched. CDR1 and CDR2 from the germline V gene are LNHNV and YYDKDF (reference sequence). CDR3 nucleotides: TGTGCCACCAGCAGGGGTAAAGGAGCGGGAGGCAAGCAGTACTTC. Residues: CATSRGKGAGGKQYF.

This clonotype was seen only once. The V gene is TRBV2, the J gene TRBJ2-7; D gene ambiguous. The V gene's germline CDR1 is SNHLY and CDR2 FYNNEI. The CDR3 is 13 residues long. The V gene lost 2 bases and the J gene lost 2 bases, with 7 bases spanning the gap. In DNA form, the CDR3 reads TGTGCCAGCAGTGAATCCCGGGCCTACGAGCAGTACTTC. Its translation is CASSESRAYEQYF.

Only one count was recorded for this clonotype. The V and J genes are TRBV11-1 and TRBJ2-7, with 10 bases fitting TRBD2. The V segment lost 6 bases and the J segment 5 bases; nucleotides outside the gene matches: 13. In germline, CDR1 is SGHAT, CDR2 FQDESV (reference sequence). CDR3 length: 16 residues. The CDR3 region is CASRIPRAGGVDEQYF. The CDR3, as DNA: TGTGCCAGCAGAATACCTAGAGCGGGGGGGGTCGACGAGCAGTACTTC.